What follows are 10 T cell receptor beta chains derived from one specimen sequenced in a study of shared clonotypes between healthy human individuals. The repertoire was sequenced with immunoSEQ multiplex PCR; TCRdb's copy has only in-frame clones and lacks some. In the table there are some 490,000 clones, approximately 82% of which are singletons. The sequenced sample was PBMCs. Source of these receptors: a woman in her thirties or forties in good health. Some clones in this sample may be carry-over from other donors' samples.

The rearrangement uses TRBV7-2 and TRBJ2-1, with 12 nucleotides matching TRBD2. Germline CDR1 SGHTA, CDR2 FQGNSA. The CDR3 sequence is 17 residues long. After removal of 5 bases from V and 8 bases from J, the junction contained 13 bases not matched to a gene. The CDR3 reads CTSSPPRTSGIFHEQFF. The CDR3 DNA reads TGTACCAGCAGCCCCCCCAGGACTAGCGGGATCTTCCATGAGCAGTTCTTC.

As to this clone: This may be a read error: a much more frequent sequence differs by one nucleotide. This chain links TRBV28 with TRBJ2-1, with TRBD2 identical over 9 bases. From germline, CDR1 is MDHEN and CDR2 SYDVKM. With 2 bases clipped from V and 9 bases from J, the junction kept 11 bases outside the gene matches. This CDR3 region has 16 residues. The CDR3 region has the DNA TGTGCCAGCAGTTTACCAGCTGGGACTAGCCTCGGTGAGCAGTTCTTC. Residues: CASSLPAGTSLGEQFF.

The rearrangement joins TRBV28 to TRBJ1-2; D perhaps matches TRBD1 (6 bases). V lost 6 bases to trimming and J lost 5 bases, with 13 bases between them. This CDR3 spans 13 amino acids. Germline V gene data show CDR1 as MDHEN and CDR2 as SYDVKM. The DNA of the CDR3 is TGTGCCAGCAGAGAGGACAGCCAGTATGGCTACACCTTC. Residues: CASREDSQYGYTF.

This chain connects TRBV18 to TRBJ1-1, with D hard to call. Germline V CDR1 and CDR2: KGHSH, LQKENI. The CDR3 has 16 amino acids. The V end was cut by 3 bases, the J end by 1 base, with 15 bases between. Here the CDR3 reads CASSPTIPRGNTEAFF. For the CDR3, the DNA is TGTGCCAGCTCACCTACAATCCCCCGGGGGAACACTGAAGCTTTCTTT. The full variable domain, its missing parts supplied by reference TRBV18 and TRBJ1-1, is NAGVMQNPRHLVRRRGQEARLRCSPMKGHSHVYWYRQLPEEGLKFMVYLQKENIIDESGMPKERFSAEFPKEGPSILRIQQVVRGDSAAYFCASSPTIPRGNTEAFFGQGTRLTVV.

The rearrangement joins TRBV10-3 to TRBJ1-1, with TRBD1 matching 7 bases. Trimming cost V 5 bases and J 0 bases; bases outside gene matches: 6. In germline, CDR1 is ENHRY, CDR2 SYGVKD. The CDR3 is made up of 15 amino acids. The CDR3 DNA is TGTGCCATCAGTAAAATGACAGGGCTGAACACTGAAGCTTTCTTT. Amino acids: CAISKMTGLNTEAFF.

This clone was counted at least ten times. The V call is TRBV19, the J call TRBJ2-1, with 12 bases that match TRBD2. The V and J ends lost 4 bases and 8 bases, in that order; junction bases with no gene match: 6. The CDR3 has 15 residues. Germline V gene sequence: CDR1 LNHDA, CDR2 SQIVND (reference sequence). As DNA, the CDR3 is TGTGCCAGTAGTACCGGACTAGCGGGAAGGCATGAGCAGTTCTTC. The encoded protein is CASSTGLAGRHEQFF.

The V call is TRBV5-1, the J call TRBJ2-2; perhaps D is TRBD1 or TRBD2 (7 bases each). Per the germline V gene, CDR1 is SGHRS and CDR2 is YFSETQ. V was cut by 4 bases and J by 7 bases, with 17 bases left in between. This CDR3 has 15 residues. CDR3 nucleotides: TGCGCCAGCAGCCCTAGCGGACAGGCGGGCGGGGAGCTGTTTTTT. Translated, it gives CASSPSGQAGGELFF.

This sequence joins TRBV19 and TRBJ1-5, with D possibly matching TRBD1 (6 bases). The germline V gene encodes CDR1 LNHDA and CDR2 SQIVND (reference sequence). The CDR3 loop spans 13 amino acids. Trimming took 6 bases from V and 7 from J, leaving 13 bases between them. The CDR3 reads CASSHTGRQPQHF. In DNA, the CDR3 is TGTGCCAGTAGCCATACAGGGCGGCAGCCCCAGCATTTT.

The rearrangement links TRBV18 to TRBJ2-3; 8 bases agree with TRBD2. The V segment lost 4 bases and the J segment 2 bases; nucleotides outside the gene matches: 5. The CDR3 totals 15 residues. Germline V gene data show CDR1 as KGHSH and CDR2 as LQKENI. CDR3 amino acids: CASSLAGGITDTQYF. CDR3 coding DNA: TGTGCCAGCTCACTCGCGGGAGGTATCACAGATACGCAGTATTTT.

V gene TRBV7-3 combines with J gene TRBJ2-1; 12 bases fit TRBD2. Germline trimming cut 4 bases from V and 6 bases from J; bases unmatched to any gene: 4. Per germline, CDR1 SGHTA and CDR2 FQGTGA. The CDR3 consists of 15 residues. CDR3 nucleotides: TGTGCCAGCAGCTCACTAGCGGGAGGCCCCAATGAGCAGTTCTTC. It codes for CASSSLAGGPNEQFF.